This paragraph covers one TCR beta chain sequence. Its specificity is not known. PCR was run on genomic DNA. Multiplex PCR with 30 forward and 13 reverse primers amplified the TCR beta CDR3. Each CDR3 protein is one row after TCRdb ran MiXCR on the multiplex PCR reads. This table has a few hundred thousand distinct CDR3 sequences, approximately 45% appearing once. The source of the sample is a study of type 1 and type 2 diabetes patients. Study observations and caveats: Age and gender were not matched between study groups, possibly biasing interpretation.

The CDR3 has 13 residues. V shed 2 bases, J shed 6 bases, and the junction held 3 bases outside the gene matches. Germline CDR1 reads SGDLS; CDR2 reads YYNGEE. Anyone with other autoimmune disease or infection in the prior four weeks was excluded. The specimen was peripheral blood mononuclear cells (PBMCs). The V gene is TRBV9, the J gene TRBJ1-2; 8 nucleotides agree with TRBD1. The sequence was obtained from a man between 18 and 35 years old with type 2 diabetes. The CDR3: CASSVGQADGYTF. CDR3 bases: TGTGCCAGCAGCGTGGGACAGGCAGATGGCTACACCTTC.